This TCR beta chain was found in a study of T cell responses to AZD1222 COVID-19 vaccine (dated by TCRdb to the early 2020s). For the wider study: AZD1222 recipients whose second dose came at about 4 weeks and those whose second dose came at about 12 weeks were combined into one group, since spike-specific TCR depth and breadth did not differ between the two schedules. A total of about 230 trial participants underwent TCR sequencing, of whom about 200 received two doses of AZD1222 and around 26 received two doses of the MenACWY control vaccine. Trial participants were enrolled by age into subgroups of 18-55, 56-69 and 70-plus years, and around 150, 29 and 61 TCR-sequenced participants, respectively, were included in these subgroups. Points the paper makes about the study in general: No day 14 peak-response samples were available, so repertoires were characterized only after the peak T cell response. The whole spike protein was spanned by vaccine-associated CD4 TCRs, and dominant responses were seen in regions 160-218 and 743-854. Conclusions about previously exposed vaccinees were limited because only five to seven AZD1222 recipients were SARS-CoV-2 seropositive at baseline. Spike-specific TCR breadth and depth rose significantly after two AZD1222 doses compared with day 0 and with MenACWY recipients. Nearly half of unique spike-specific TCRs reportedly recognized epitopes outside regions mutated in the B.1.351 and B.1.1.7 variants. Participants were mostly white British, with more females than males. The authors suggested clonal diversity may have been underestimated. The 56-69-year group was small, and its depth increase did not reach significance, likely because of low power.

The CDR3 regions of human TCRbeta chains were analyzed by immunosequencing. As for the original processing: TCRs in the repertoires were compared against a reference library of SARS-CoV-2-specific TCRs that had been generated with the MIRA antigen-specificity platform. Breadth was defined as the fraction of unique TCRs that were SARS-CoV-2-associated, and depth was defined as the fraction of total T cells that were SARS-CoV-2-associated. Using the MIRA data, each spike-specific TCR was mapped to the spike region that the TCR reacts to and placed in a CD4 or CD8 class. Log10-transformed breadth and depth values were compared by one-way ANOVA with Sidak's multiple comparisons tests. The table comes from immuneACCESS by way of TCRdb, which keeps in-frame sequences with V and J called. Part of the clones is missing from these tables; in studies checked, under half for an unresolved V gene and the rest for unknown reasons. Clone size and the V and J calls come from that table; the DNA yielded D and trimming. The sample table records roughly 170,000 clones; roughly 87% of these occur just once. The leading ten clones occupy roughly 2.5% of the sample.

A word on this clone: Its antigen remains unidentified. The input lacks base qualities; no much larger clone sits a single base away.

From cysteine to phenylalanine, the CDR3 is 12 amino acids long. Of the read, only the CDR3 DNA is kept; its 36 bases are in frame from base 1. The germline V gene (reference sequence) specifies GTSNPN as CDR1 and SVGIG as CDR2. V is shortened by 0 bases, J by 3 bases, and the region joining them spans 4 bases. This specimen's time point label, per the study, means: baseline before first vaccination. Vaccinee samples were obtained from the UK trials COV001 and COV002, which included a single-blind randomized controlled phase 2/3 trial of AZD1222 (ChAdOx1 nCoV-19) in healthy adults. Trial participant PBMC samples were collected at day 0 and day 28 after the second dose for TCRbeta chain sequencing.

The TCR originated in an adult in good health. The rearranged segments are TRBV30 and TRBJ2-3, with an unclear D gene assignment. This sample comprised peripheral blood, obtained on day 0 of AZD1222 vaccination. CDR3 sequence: CAWSVGTDTQYF. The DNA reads TGTGCCTGGAGTGTAGGAACAGATACGCAGTATTTT.